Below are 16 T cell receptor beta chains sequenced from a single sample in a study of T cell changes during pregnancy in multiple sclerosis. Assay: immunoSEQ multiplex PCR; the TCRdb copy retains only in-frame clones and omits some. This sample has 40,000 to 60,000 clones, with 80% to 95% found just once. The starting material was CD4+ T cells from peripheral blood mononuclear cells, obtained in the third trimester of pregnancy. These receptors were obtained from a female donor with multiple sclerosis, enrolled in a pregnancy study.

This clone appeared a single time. The CDR3 loop is CASSGGEDFYEQYF. Written as DNA, the CDR3 is TGTGCCAGCAGTGGCGGGGAGGACTTCTACGAGCAGTACTTC. The chain links TRBV7-8 to TRBJ2-7, with D possibly being TRBD2 (6 bases). This CDR3 is 14 amino acids long. V was cut by 6 bases and J by 3 bases, with 15 bases left in between. Germline V gene lookup returns CDR1 SGHVS and CDR2 FQNEAQ. The entire variable domain, with the rest obtained from reference TRBV7-8 and TRBJ2-7, is as follows: GAGVSQSPRYKVAKRGQDVALRCDPISGHVSLFWYQQALGQGPEFLTYFQNEAQLDKSGLPSDRFFAERPEGSVSTLKIQRTQQEDSAVYLCASSGGEDFYEQYFGPGTRLTVT.

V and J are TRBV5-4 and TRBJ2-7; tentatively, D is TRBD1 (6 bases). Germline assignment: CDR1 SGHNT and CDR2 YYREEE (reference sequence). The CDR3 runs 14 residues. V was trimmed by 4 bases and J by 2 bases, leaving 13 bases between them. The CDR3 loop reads CASSGGQGTYEQYF. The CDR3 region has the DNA TGTGCCAGCAGCGGGGGACAAGGGACCTACGAGCAGTACTTC.

CDR3 loop: CASSLAPTGQGSGLTQYF. CDR3 coding DNA: TGTGCCAGCAGCCTAGCCCCCACGGGACAGGGCTCGGGGCTGACCCAGTACTTC. The chain has TRBV9 and TRBJ2-5, with 9 positions matching TRBD1. V shed 4 bases, J shed 7 bases, and the junction held 20 bases outside the gene matches. Per the germline V gene, CDR1 is SGDLS and CDR2 is YYNGEE. The CDR3 is 18 amino acids.

The CDR3 protein is CASSQGALGGYSGANVLTF. The CDR3 nucleotides read TGTGCCAGCAGCCAAGGGGCCCTGGGGGGGTACTCTGGGGCCAACGTCCTGACTTTC. The rearrangement links TRBV14 to TRBJ2-6; 7 nucleotides match TRBD2. CDR3 size: 19 residues. Germline-derived CDR1 and CDR2 are SGHDN and FVKESK. Trimming at V came to 1 base and at J to 0 bases, leaving 9 bases not matched to a gene.

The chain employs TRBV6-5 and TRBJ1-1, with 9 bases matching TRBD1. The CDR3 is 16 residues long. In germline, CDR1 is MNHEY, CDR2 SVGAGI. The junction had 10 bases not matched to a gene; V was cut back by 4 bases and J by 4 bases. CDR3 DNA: TGTGCCAGCAGTTCCCGACAGGGGGGCGGAATCACTGAAGCTTTCTTT. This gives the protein CASSSRQGGGITEAFF.

The CDR3 DNA reads as TGCACCAGCAGCCATCTCACTCCTGCTAAGCGGGGGGTCGGGGAGCTGTTTTTT. It codes for CTSSHLTPAKRGVGELFF. V and J are TRBV1 and TRBJ2-2; TRBD2 is the table's D call and was not checked against the DNA. TRBV1 is flagged as a pseudogene. CDR3 length equals 18 residues.

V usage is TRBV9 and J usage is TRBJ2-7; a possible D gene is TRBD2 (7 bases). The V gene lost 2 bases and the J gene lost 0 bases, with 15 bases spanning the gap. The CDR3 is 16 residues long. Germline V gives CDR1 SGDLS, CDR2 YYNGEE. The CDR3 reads CASSVGGAHSSYEQYF. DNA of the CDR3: TGTGCCAGCAGCGTTGGGGGGGCTCATAGCTCCTACGAGCAGTACTTC.

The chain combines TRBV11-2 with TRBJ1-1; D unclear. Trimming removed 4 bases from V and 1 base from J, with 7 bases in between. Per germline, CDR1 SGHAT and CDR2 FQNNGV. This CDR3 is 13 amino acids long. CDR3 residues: CASSSGRNTEAFF. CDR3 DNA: TGTGCCAGCAGCTCAGGAAGGAACACTGAAGCTTTCTTT.

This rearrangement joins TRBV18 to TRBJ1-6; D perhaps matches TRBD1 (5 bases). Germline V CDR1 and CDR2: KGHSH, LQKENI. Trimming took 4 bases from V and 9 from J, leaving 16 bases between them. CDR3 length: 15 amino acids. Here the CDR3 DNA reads TGTGCCAGCTCACTCCAGGGCATAGCGGGTTCACCCCTCCACTTT. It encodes CASSLQGIAGSPLHF.

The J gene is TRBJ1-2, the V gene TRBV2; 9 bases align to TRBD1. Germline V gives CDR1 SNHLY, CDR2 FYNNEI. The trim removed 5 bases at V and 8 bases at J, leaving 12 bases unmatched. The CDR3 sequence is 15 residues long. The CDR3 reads CASSPPTGTGKGYTF. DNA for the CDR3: TGTGCCAGCAGTCCCCCCACCGGGACAGGGAAAGGCTACACCTTC.

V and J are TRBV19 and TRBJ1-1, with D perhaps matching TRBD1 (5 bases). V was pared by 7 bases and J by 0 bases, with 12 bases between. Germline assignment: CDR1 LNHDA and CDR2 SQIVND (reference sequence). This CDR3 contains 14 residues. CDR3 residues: CASIPQGLNTEAFF. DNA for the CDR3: TGTGCCAGTATCCCCCAGGGCCTGAACACTGAAGCTTTCTTT. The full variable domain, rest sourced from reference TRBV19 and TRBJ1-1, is DGGITQSPKYLFRKEGQNVTLSCEQNLNHDAMYWYRQDPGQGLRLIYYSQIVNDFQKGDIAEGYSVSREKKESFPLTVTSAQKNPTAFYLCASIPQGLNTEAFFGQGTRLTVV.

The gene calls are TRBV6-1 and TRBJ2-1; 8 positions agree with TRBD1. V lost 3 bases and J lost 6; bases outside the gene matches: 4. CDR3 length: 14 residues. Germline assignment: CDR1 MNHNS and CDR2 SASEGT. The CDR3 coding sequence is TGTGCCAGCAGTGAGCGGACAGGGATCAATGAGCAGTTCTTC. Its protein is CASSERTGINEQFF.

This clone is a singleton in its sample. The DNA of the CDR3 is TGTGCCAGCAGCCTCGCGGCGACAGAAAGGGCTAACTATGGCTACACCTTC. This gives the protein CASSLAATERANYGYTF. This rearrangement joins TRBV11-2 to TRBJ1-2; the D gene is possibly TRBD1 (5 bases). This CDR3 comprises 17 residues. From germline, CDR1 is SGHAT and CDR2 FQNNGV. Trimming pared 5 bases from V and 0 bases from J, leaving 19 bases between.

In DNA form, the CDR3 reads TGCGCCAGCAGCTCGAACGGGATTGAAGCTTTCTTT. It specifies CASSSNGIEAFF. The V and J genes are TRBV5-1 and TRBJ1-1; D is uncertain. Germline loops: CDR1 SGHRS, CDR2 YFSETQ. Trimming took off 3 bases at V and 7 bases at J, with 10 bases between the two ends. The CDR3 has 12 residues.

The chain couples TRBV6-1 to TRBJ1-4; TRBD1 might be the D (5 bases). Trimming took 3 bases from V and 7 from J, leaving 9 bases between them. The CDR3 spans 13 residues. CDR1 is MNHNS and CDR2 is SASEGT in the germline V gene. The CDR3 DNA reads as TGTGCCAGCAGTGAGGGGGGGAGTGAAAAACTGTTTTTT. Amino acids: CASSEGGSEKLFF.

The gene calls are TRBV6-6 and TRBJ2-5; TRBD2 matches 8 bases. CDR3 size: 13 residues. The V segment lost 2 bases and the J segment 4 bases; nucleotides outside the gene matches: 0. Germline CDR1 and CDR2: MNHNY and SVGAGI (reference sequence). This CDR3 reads CASSYRGGETQYF. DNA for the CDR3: TGTGCCAGCAGTTACCGGGGGGGAGAGACCCAGTACTTC.